These 17 T cell receptor beta chains originate from one sample sequenced in a study of CD8 T cells in Susac syndrome. Reverse transcription of about 0.5 to 1 ug RNA was carried out with random hexamers. Via MiXCR, TCRdb re-called the immunoSEQ multiplex PCR reads, giving one row per CDR3 protein. The data show roughly 200,000 distinct CDR3 sequences, 90% to 96% seen once. Sequenced material: CD4+ T cells from PBMCs. These receptors all stem from a human donor with multiple sclerosis.

The gene calls are TRBV6-2 or TRBV6-3 and TRBJ2-3, with D hard to call. Trimming cost V 6 bases and J 7 bases, with 11 bases left between them. CDR3 length: 12 residues. Germline CDR1 is MNHEY and CDR2 is SVGEGT. CDR3: CASSPPVNTQYF. DNA for the CDR3: TGTGCCAGCAGCCCCCCGGTGAATACGCAGTATTTT.

This clonotype came up once. The genes are TRBV20-1 and TRBJ1-2; TRBD1 matches at 10 bases. With 6 bases clipped from V and 4 bases from J, the junction kept 14 bases outside the gene matches. This CDR3 contains 16 residues. Per germline, CDR1 DFQATT and CDR2 SNEGSKA (reference sequence). DNA for the CDR3: TGCAGTGCCCCCGCGAGACAGGGGGCGCCGGTCTATGGCTACACCTTC. This encodes CSAPARQGAPVYGYTF.

The genes are TRBV7-2 and TRBJ1-5; a possible D gene is TRBD1 (6 bases). This CDR3 contains 15 residues. Trimming stripped 3 bases from V and 3 bases from J, with 12 bases between. In germline, CDR1 is SGHTA, CDR2 FQGNSA. The DNA of the CDR3 is TGTGCCAGCAGCTTGGGGGCGGGACTCAATCAGCCCCAGCATTTT. Translating it yields CASSLGAGLNQPQHF.

CDR3 sequence reads: CASSLASGNIQYF. CDR3 nucleotides: TGTGCCAGCAGCCTGGCTAGCGGAAACATTCAGTACTTC. The chain couples TRBV6-1 to TRBJ2-4; the match to TRBD2 covers 7 bases. Germline loops: CDR1 MNHNS, CDR2 SASEGT. The CDR3 runs to 13 residues. Germline trimming cut 6 bases from V and 6 bases from J; bases unmatched to any gene: 5.

The V and J genes are TRBV5-4 and TRBJ2-1, with D maybe TRBD1 (6 bases). Trimming left V 2 bases short and J 5 bases short, with 14 bases between. CDR1 SGHNT and CDR2 YYREEE come from the germline V gene (reference sequence). This CDR3 comprises 15 residues. CDR3 region: CASSFAEQGHNEQFF. In DNA form, the CDR3 reads TGTGCCAGCAGCTTCGCCGAACAGGGCCACAATGAGCAGTTCTTC.

V is TRBV3-1 and J is TRBJ2-7; 8 nucleotides align to TRBD1. After removal of 4 bases from V and 5 bases from J, the junction contained 7 bases not matched to a gene. Germline V gene data show CDR1 as LGHDT and CDR2 as YNNKEL (reference sequence). CDR3 size: 14 residues. DNA of the CDR3: TGTGCCAGCAGCCCGCGGAACAGGGGGGACGAGCAGTACTTC. Protein product: CASSPRNRGDEQYF.

This clonotype was seen a single time. CDR3 bases: TGTGCCAGTAGTAATCCCCCGGGTCAGCCCCAGCATTTT. This codes for CASSNPPGQPQHF. J is TRBJ1-5 and V is TRBV19; D not certain. The CDR3 length is 13 residues. Germline CDR1 reads LNHDA; CDR2 reads SQIVND (reference sequence). V lost 4 bases, J lost 6 bases, and 10 bases lay in between. The complete variable domain, with remaining parts taken from reference TRBV19 and TRBJ1-5, reads DGGITQSPKYLFRKEGQNVTLSCEQNLNHDAMYWYRQDPGQGLRLIYYSQIVNDFQKGDIAEGYSVSREKKESFPLTVTSAQKNPTAFYLCASSNPPGQPQHFGDGTRLSIL.

The count of this clonotype is one. The rearrangement links TRBV15 to TRBJ1-5; D is possibly TRBD1 (5 bases). CDR1 and CDR2 from the germline V gene are LNHNV and YYDKDF (reference sequence). Deletions cut 1 base from V and 7 bases from J, with 8 bases between. The CDR3 is 13 amino acids. CDR3 DNA: TGTGCCACCAGCAGAGGAGGGGTACAGCCCCAGCATTTT. It is translated as CATSRGGVQPQHF.

The chain combines TRBV11-2 with TRBJ2-1; D ambiguous. Germline values: CDR1 SGHAT, CDR2 FQNNGV. The ends were cut back, 3 bases at V and 4 bases at J, with 16 bases in the middle. There are 16 residues in the CDR3. The CDR3 nucleotides are TGTGCCAGCAGCTTTGGACGGCCTACCGGGTACAATGAGCAGTTCTTC. Residues: CASSFGRPTGYNEQFF.

The chain recombines TRBV18 with TRBJ2-6, with D perhaps being TRBD1 or TRBD2 (6 bases each). V dropped 2 bases and J dropped 1 base, with 15 bases sitting between them. The CDR3 has 18 amino acids. Per the germline V gene, CDR1 is KGHSH and CDR2 is LQKENI. The CDR3 loop is CASSPRTGAGSGANVLTF. CDR3 nucleotides: TGTGCCAGCTCACCAAGGACGGGGGCGGGGTCTGGGGCCAACGTCCTGACTTTC.

The CDR3 sequence: CSARSGPYNSPLHF. CDR3 nucleotide sequence: TGCAGTGCTAGGTCGGGCCCCTATAATTCACCCCTCCACTTT. The genes are TRBV20-1 and TRBJ1-6; D is unresolved. V was pared by 3 bases and J by 2 bases, with 8 bases between. The CDR3 sequence is 14 residues long. CDR1 DFQATT and CDR2 SNEGSKA come from the germline V gene (reference sequence).

V usage is TRBV4-1 and J usage is TRBJ2-7; TRBD1 matches at 8 bases. The CDR3 covers 14 residues. Germline V gene data show CDR1 as MGHRA and CDR2 as YSYEKL. The V and J ends lost 2 bases and 1 base, in that order; junction bases with no gene match: 1. The CDR3 loop reads CASSQTGGSYEQYF. Here the CDR3 DNA reads TGCGCCAGCAGCCAAACAGGGGGATCCTACGAGCAGTACTTC.

The chain links TRBV3-1 to TRBJ1-5, with D tentatively TRBD1 (5 bases). Deletions cut 4 bases from V and 3 bases from J, with 13 bases between. The germline V gene encodes CDR1 LGHDT and CDR2 YNNKEL (reference sequence). This CDR3 spans 15 amino acids. The DNA for the CDR3 is TGTGCCAGCAGCCCCGGACAACTAATCAATCAGCCCCAGCATTTT. Translating it yields CASSPGQLINQPQHF.

This rearrangement joins TRBV4-3 to TRBJ2-1; D is perhaps TRBD1 (6 bases). Trimming took 0 bases from V and 4 from J, leaving 10 bases between them. The germline CDR1 and CDR2 sequences are LGHNA and YSLEER. The CDR3 length is 15 residues. The CDR3 region has the DNA TGCGCCAGCAGCCAAGAGGGCAGGGGATACAATGAGCAGTTCTTC. Its protein is CASSQEGRGYNEQFF.

This clonotype was counted a few times. The chain links TRBV6-5 to TRBJ1-6, with D unresolved. The CDR3 is 17 residues long. CDR1 MNHEY and CDR2 SVGAGI come from the germline V gene. V was pared by 2 bases and J by 0 bases, with 11 bases between. Here the CDR3 reads CASSYTAISSYNSPLHF. As DNA, the CDR3 is TGTGCCAGCAGTTACACCGCGATTAGCTCCTATAATTCACCCCTCCACTTT.

This chain links TRBV10-3 with TRBJ2-7, with no clear D. The CDR3 loop spans 14 amino acids. CDR1 and CDR2 from the germline V gene are ENHRY and SYGVKD. With 2 bases removed from V and 2 bases from J, the gap between germline ends came to 10 bases. The CDR3 is CAISEVGLPYEQYF. CDR3 DNA sequence: TGTGCCATCAGTGAGGTGGGCCTGCCCTACGAGCAGTACTTC.

The chain links TRBV12-3 or TRBV12-4 to TRBJ1-2; D uncertain. This CDR3 contains 13 residues. V was shortened by 6 bases and J by 0 bases, with 8 bases between the two germline ends. The CDR3 spells CASSYKANYGYTF. The DNA of the CDR3 is TGTGCCAGCAGCTACAAGGCTAACTATGGCTACACCTTC.